Listed here are 14 T cell receptor beta chains from one sample, sequenced in a study of cytomegalovirus exposure and HLA in healthy donors. TCRdb keeps only in-frame clones here, not all; method: immunoSEQ multiplex PCR. The top ten clones hold more than 10% of a sample with approximately 230,000 clones, approximately 84% of them seen once. Sequenced sample: PBMCs. Receptors were obtained from a man between 18 and 35 years old in good health and CMV-seropositive.

The V and J genes are TRBV27 and TRBJ2-5, with 7 bases fitting TRBD2. The CDR3 contains 15 residues. The germline V gene has CDR1 MNHEY and CDR2 SMNVEV (reference sequence). Here the CDR3 reads CAVGPAGTRAETQYF. For the CDR3, the DNA is TGTGCAGTTGGTCCAGCGGGAACCAGGGCAGAGACCCAGTACTTC.

In its sample, this clone was seen once. The chain uses TRBV6-4 and TRBJ1-5, with D maybe TRBD1 (5 bases). Per germline, CDR1 MRHNA and CDR2 SNTAGT. Trimming left V 6 bases short and J 5 bases short, with 11 bases between. The CDR3 totals 13 residues. The CDR3 here is CASRGGLDQPQHF. The DNA for the CDR3 is TGTGCCAGCAGGGGGGGTCTGGATCAGCCCCAGCATTTT.

The rearrangement uses TRBV4-1 and TRBJ1-2; 9 positions agree with TRBD1. The ends lost 4 bases at V and 8 bases at J; junction bases unmatched: 17. Germline V gene sequence: CDR1 MGHRA, CDR2 YSYEKL. The CDR3 has 17 amino acids. The CDR3 DNA reads as TGCGCCAGCAGCCCGCTTTTCGGTCAAGGACAGGGGATCGGCTACACCTTC. It translates to CASSPLFGQGQGIGYTF.

DNA of the CDR3: TGTGCCAGCAGCCAAGATGGATTAGGGGCGGAAAAACTGTTTTTT. Residues: CASSQDGLGAEKLFF. J is TRBJ1-4 and V is TRBV4-2; TRBD1 might be the D (5 bases). Trimming pared 0 bases from V and 8 bases from J, leaving 13 bases between. Germline loops: CDR1 LGHNA, CDR2 YNFKEQ. The CDR3 spans 15 residues.

CDR3 DNA sequence: TGTGCTAGTGGTTTATCTGAAGTGGATCAGCCCCAGCATTTT. It codes for CASGLSEVDQPQHF. The gene calls are TRBV12-5 and TRBJ1-5, with D unresolved. Trimming left V 3 bases short and J 5 bases short, with 11 bases between. The CDR3 extends over 14 amino acids. CDR1 LGHNT and CDR2 FRNRAP come from the germline V gene.

The genes are TRBV19 and TRBJ2-1; D not resolved. V dropped 2 bases and J dropped 5 bases, with 10 bases sitting between them. Germline loops: CDR1 LNHDA, CDR2 SQIVND (reference sequence). There are 14 residues in the CDR3. The CDR3 nucleotides are TGTGCCAGTAGTATACCCCGTAGAGACAATGAGCAGTTCTTC. Its translation is CASSIPRRDNEQFF.

The gene calls are TRBV19 and TRBJ2-1; the match to TRBD2 covers 7 bases. This CDR3 comprises 15 residues. J was trimmed by 4 bases and V by 3 bases; bases with no gene match: 6. Germline values: CDR1 LNHDA, CDR2 SQIVND (reference sequence). CDR3: CASSIFAGDYNEQFF. CDR3 DNA: TGTGCCAGTAGTATTTTCGCGGGAGATTACAATGAGCAGTTCTTC.

The rearrangement joins TRBV5-1 to TRBJ1-2, with TRBD1 identical over 9 bases. The V segment lost 3 bases and the J segment 4 bases; nucleotides outside the gene matches: 7. Germline CDR1 reads SGHRS; CDR2 reads YFSETQ. This CDR3 spans 15 amino acids. CDR3 in amino acids: CASSWTQGAGYGYTF. CDR3 nucleotides: TGCGCCAGCAGCTGGACACAGGGGGCTGGCTATGGCTACACCTTC.

The J gene is TRBJ2-1, the V gene TRBV27; D gene unclear. The CDR3 is 18 amino acids. Germline loops: CDR1 MNHEY, CDR2 SMNVEV (reference sequence). Trimming cost V 7 bases and J 0 bases, with 22 bases left between them. The CDR3 loop reads CASNTLSSRLSSYNEQFF. The CDR3 DNA is TGTGCCAGCAATACGTTAAGTAGCAGACTTAGCTCCTACAATGAGCAGTTCTTC.

The V call is TRBV28, the J call TRBJ1-2; 7 bases fit TRBD1. V gave up 6 bases and J gave up 0 bases; unmatched junction bases: 4. This CDR3 region has 14 residues. Germline V gene lookup returns CDR1 MDHEN and CDR2 SYDVKM. The CDR3 nucleotides are TGTGCCAGCAGACTGGACAGGCCTAACTATGGCTACACCTTC. Encoded protein: CASRLDRPNYGYTF.

The chain employs TRBV27 and TRBJ2-7; D perhaps matches TRBD1 (6 bases). The CDR3 length is 14 residues. CDR1 is MNHEY, CDR2 SMNVEV, per germline (reference sequence). Between the trimmed V and J ends, which lost 11 bases and 4 bases, there was a span of 21 bases. The CDR3 DNA reads as TGTGCCGACCCCTCAGGGGAGTTCGGGTACGAGCAGTACTTC. It encodes CADPSGEFGYEQYF.

CDR3 amino acids: CASSSTGINYGYTF. CDR3 nucleotides: TGTGCCAGCAGCTCGACAGGGATTAACTATGGCTACACCTTC. V and J are TRBV5-4 and TRBJ1-2; 7 positions match TRBD1. Germline CDR1 is SGHNT and CDR2 is YYREEE (reference sequence). The V segment lost 3 bases and the J segment 1 base; nucleotides outside the gene matches: 3. This CDR3 spans 14 amino acids.

The rearrangement joins TRBV7-7 to TRBJ1-3; no definite D call. CDR3 length: 15 amino acids. Trimming stripped 2 bases from V and 2 bases from J, with 10 bases between. CDR1 is SSHAT and CDR2 is FNYEAQ in the germline V gene (reference sequence). The CDR3 coding sequence is TGTGCCAGCAGCTTATCTGCCGGGACTGGAAACACCATATATTTT. It yields the protein CASSLSAGTGNTIYF.

V is TRBV28 and J is TRBJ1-3; D remains unclear. Between the trimmed V and J ends, which lost 4 bases and 7 bases, there was a span of 8 bases. The CDR3 covers 12 residues. Per germline, CDR1 MDHEN and CDR2 SYDVKM. This CDR3 is CASSYLGNTIYF. CDR3 sequence (DNA): TGTGCCAGCAGTTATCTTGGGAACACCATATATTTT. The entire variable domain, with the rest obtained from reference TRBV28 and TRBJ1-3, is as follows: DVKVTQSSRYLVKRTGEKVFLECVQDMDHENMFWYRQDPGLGLRLIYFSYDVKMKEKGDIPEGYSVSREKKERFSLILESASTNQTSMYLCASSYLGNTIYFGEGSWLTVV.